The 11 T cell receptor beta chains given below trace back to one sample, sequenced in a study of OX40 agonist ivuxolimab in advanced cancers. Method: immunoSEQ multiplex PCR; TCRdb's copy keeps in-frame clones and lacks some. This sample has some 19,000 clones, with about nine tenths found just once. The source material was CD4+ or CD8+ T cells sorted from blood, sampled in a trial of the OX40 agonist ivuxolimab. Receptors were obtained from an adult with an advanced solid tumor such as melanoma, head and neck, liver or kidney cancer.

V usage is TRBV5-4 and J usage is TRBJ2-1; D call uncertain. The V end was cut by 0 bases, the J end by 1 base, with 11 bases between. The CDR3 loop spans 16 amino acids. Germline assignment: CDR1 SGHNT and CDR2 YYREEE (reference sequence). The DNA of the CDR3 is TGTGCCAGCAGCTTGGACTTGTCATTATCCTACAATGAGCAGTTCTTC. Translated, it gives CASSLDLSLSYNEQFF.

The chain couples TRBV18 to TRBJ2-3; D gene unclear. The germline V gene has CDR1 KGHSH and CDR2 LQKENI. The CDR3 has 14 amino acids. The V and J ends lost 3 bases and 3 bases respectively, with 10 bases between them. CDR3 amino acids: CASSPPLGTDTQYF. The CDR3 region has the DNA TGTGCCAGCTCACCTCCTTTGGGTACAGATACGCAGTATTTT.

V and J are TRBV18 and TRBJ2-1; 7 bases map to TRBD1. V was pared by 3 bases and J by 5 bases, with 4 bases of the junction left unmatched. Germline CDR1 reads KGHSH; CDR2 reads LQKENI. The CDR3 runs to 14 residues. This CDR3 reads CASSPATGDNEQFF. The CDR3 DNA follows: TGTGCCAGCTCACCTGCCACAGGGGACAATGAGCAGTTCTTC.

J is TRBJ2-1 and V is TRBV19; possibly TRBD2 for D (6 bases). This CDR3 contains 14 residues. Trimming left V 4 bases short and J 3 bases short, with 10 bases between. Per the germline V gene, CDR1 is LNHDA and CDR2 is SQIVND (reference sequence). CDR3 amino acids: CASSRGDFYNEQFF. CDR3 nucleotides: TGTGCCAGTAGTAGGGGGGACTTCTACAATGAGCAGTTCTTC.

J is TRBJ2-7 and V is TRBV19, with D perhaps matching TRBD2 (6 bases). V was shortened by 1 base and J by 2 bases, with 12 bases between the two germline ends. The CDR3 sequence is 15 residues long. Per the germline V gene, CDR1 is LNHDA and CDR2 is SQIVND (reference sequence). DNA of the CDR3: TGTGCCAGTAGTATAGCCCGGGACTCAACCTACGAGCAGTACTTC. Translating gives CASSIARDSTYEQYF. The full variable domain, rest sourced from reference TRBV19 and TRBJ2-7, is DGGITQSPKYLFRKEGQNVTLSCEQNLNHDAMYWYRQDPGQGLRLIYYSQIVNDFQKGDIAEGYSVSREKKESFPLTVTSAQKNPTAFYLCASSIARDSTYEQYFGPGTRLTVT.

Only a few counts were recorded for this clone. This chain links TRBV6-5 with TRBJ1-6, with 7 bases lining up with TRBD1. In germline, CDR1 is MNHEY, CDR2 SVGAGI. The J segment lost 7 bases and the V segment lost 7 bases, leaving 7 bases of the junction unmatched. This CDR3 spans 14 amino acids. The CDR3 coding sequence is TGTGCCAGCACCGAGACAGGGTTCAATTCACCCCTCCACTTT. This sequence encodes CASTETGFNSPLHF.

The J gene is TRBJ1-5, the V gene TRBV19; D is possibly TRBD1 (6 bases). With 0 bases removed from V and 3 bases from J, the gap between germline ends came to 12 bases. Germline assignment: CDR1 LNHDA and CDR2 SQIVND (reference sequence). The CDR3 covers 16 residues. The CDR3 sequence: CASSIEYRDPNQPQHF. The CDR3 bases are TGTGCCAGTAGTATAGAGTACAGGGACCCCAATCAGCCCCAGCATTTT.

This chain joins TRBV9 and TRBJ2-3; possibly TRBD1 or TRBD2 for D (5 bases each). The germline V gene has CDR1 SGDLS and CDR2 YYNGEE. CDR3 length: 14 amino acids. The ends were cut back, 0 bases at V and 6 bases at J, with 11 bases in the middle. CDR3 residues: CASSVASGRDTQYF. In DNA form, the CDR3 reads TGTGCCAGCAGCGTAGCATCGGGGCGGGATACGCAGTATTTT.

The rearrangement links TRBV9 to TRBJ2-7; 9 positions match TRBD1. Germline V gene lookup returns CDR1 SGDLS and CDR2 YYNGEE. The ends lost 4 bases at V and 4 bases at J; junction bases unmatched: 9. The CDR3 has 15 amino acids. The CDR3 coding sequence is TGTGCCAGCAGCCCGACCACCGGGACAGGGTACGAGCAGTACTTC. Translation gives CASSPTTGTGYEQYF.

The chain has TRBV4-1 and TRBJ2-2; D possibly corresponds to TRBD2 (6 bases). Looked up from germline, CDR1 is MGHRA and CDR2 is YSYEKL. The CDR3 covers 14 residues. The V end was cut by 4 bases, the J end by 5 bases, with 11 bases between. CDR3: CASSLGSRTGELFF. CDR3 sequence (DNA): TGCGCCAGCAGCCTCGGGAGTCGGACCGGGGAGCTGTTTTTT.

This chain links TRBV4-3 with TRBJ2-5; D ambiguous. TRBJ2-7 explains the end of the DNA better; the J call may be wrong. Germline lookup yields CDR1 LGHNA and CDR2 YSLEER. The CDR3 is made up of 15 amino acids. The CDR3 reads CASSQDPTGSYEQYF. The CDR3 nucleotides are TGCGCCAGCAGCCAAGATCCTACCGGTTCCTACGAGCAGTACTTC.